Listed below are T cell receptor beta chains from one sample, sequenced in a study of radiation and T cells in renal cell carcinoma. Profiled with immunoSEQ multiplex PCR; TCRdb holds only in-frame clones, not every one. The profile covers approximately 100,000 clones, with about 88% appearing a single time and 7% to 9% taken by the ten largest. Specimen: blood, collected from a patient whose treatment included radiotherapy and nephrectomy. The source is a man in his forties or fifties with renal cell carcinoma. CDR3s include the opening cysteine and the closing phenylalanine or tryptophan. Fields, in order: V gene, D gene, clone size, J gene, CDR3 DNA, CDR3 protein. D genes are given only for firm matches. Clone size is stated in some rows and not others, as once, few, many or a class when expanded.

v_call: TRBV7-8; d_call: NA; clone_size: NA; j_call: TRBJ2-5; cdr3_nt: TGTGCCAGCAGCCTAGAAACAGCCAACCAAGAGACCCAGTACTTC; cdr3_aa: CASSLETANQETQYF
v_call: TRBV7-3; d_call: NA; clone_size: NA; j_call: TRBJ2-1; cdr3_nt: TGTGCCAGCAGCACAAACCCCTACAATGAGCAGTTCTTC; cdr3_aa: CASSTNPYNEQFF
v_call: TRBV11-2; d_call: NA; clone_size: medium-sized; j_call: TRBJ2-2; cdr3_nt: TGTGCCAGCAGCTTGGTCCGGAACACCGGGGAGCTGTTTTTT; cdr3_aa: CASSLVRNTGELFF
v_call: TRBV6-5; d_call: NA; clone_size: NA; j_call: TRBJ1-6; cdr3_nt: TGTGCCAGCAGTAGCCGGACAGTAGCAAATTCACCCCTCCACTTT; cdr3_aa: CASSSRTVANSPLHF
v_call: TRBV9; d_call: TRBD1; clone_size: once; j_call: TRBJ2-1; cdr3_nt: TGTGCCAGCTCTCAGACGGGACAGGGGGCGCTTCCGTTCTTC; cdr3_aa: CASSQTGQGALPFF
v_call: TRBV7-2; d_call: TRBD1; clone_size: NA; j_call: TRBJ2-4; cdr3_nt: TGTGCCAGCAGCTTAGCGGGACAGAAGGGAAACATTCAGTACTTC; cdr3_aa: CASSLAGQKGNIQYF
v_call: TRBV2; d_call: TRBD1; clone_size: NA; j_call: TRBJ2-7; cdr3_nt: TGTGCCAGCAACGGACAGGGGGCAATCTACGAGCAGTACTTC; cdr3_aa: CASNGQGAIYEQYF
v_call: TRBV6-5; d_call: NA; clone_size: NA; j_call: TRBJ1-6; cdr3_nt: TGTGCCAGCAGTTACTCAGCAGGGTCAGGTTCACCCCTCCACTTT; cdr3_aa: CASSYSAGSGSPLHF
v_call: TRBV5-1; d_call: TRBD1; clone_size: NA; j_call: TRBJ2-7; cdr3_nt: TGCGCCAGCAGCTTGGGGGGACAGCTTAAGTCGCAGTACTTC; cdr3_aa: CASSLGGQLKSQYF
v_call: TRBV28; d_call: NA; clone_size: NA; j_call: TRBJ2-7; cdr3_nt: TGTGCCAGCAGTTTTGGCCCACCCCCCTACGAGCAGTACTTC; cdr3_aa: CASSFGPPPYEQYF
v_call: TRBV7-2; d_call: TRBD2; clone_size: NA; j_call: TRBJ2-3; cdr3_nt: TGTGCCAGCAGCTTGACGGGACTAGCGGGGGTACCTGAGGATACGCAGTATTTT; cdr3_aa: CASSLTGLAGVPEDTQYF
v_call: TRBV5-1; d_call: NA; clone_size: NA; j_call: TRBJ1-2; cdr3_nt: TGCGCCAGCAGCTTGAGGCCAGACAACTATGGCTACACCTTC; cdr3_aa: CASSLRPDNYGYTF
v_call: TRBV6-5; d_call: NA; clone_size: NA; j_call: TRBJ1-6; cdr3_nt: TGTGCCAGCAGTTACTCGCCCGGGGTAGACTCACCCCTCCACTTT; cdr3_aa: CASSYSPGVDSPLHF
v_call: TRBV19; d_call: TRBD1; clone_size: NA; j_call: TRBJ1-4; cdr3_nt: TGTGCCAGTAGTAGCCCGGGACAGAGTATTGAAAAACTGTTTTTT; cdr3_aa: CASSSPGQSIEKLFF
v_call: TRBV5-1; d_call: TRBD2; clone_size: NA; j_call: TRBJ2-7; cdr3_nt: TGCGCCAGCAGCCGCCGACCCAGCGGGGGGCTGGAGGAGCAGTACTTC; cdr3_aa: CASSRRPSGGLEEQYF